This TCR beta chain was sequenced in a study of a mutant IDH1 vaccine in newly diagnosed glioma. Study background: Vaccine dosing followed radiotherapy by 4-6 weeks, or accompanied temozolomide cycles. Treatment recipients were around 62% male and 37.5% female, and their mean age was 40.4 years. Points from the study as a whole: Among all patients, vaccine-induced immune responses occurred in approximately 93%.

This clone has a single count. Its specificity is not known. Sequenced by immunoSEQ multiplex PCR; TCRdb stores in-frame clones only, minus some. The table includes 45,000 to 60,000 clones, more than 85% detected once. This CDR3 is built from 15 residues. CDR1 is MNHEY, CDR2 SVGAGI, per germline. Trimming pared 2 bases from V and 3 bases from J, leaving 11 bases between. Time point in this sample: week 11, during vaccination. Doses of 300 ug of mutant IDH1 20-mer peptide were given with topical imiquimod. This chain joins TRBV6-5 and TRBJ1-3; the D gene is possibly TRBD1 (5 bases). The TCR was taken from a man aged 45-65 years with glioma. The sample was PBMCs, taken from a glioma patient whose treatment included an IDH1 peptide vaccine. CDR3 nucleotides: TGTGCCAGCAGTTACGGGGCCAGGAGTGGAAACACCATATATTTT. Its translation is CASSYGARSGNTIYF.